These 27 T cell receptor beta chains were sequenced from one sample in a study of regulatory T cells in long-lasting Graves disease. Noted time point: newly diagnosed GD, antithyroid drugs for less than 3 months. Scientists built the TCR library using RNA that was extracted from PBMCs. CDR3-region Arm-PCR and iRepertoire HTBI primers produced the TCR beta libraries. TCRdb re-analysed the multiplex PCR reads in MiXCR, keeping a single row per CDR3 protein. The sample carries some 500,000 distinct CDR3 sequences, roughly a sixth recorded once. This sample was also put to use in a study of T cells in Graves' hyperthyroidism and ophthalmopathy.

Sequenced here: peripheral blood mononuclear cells (PBMCs), sampled at new diagnosis, from a patient treated with antithyroid drugs. These receptors were obtained from a middle-aged woman with Graves disease.

In the case of this clonotype: Germline is not matched at one junction end, which may reflect a read error. This rearrangement joins TRBV7-7 to TRBJ2-2; no definite D call. CDR3 size: 14 residues. Per germline, CDR1 SSHAT and CDR2 FNYEAQ (reference sequence). The CDR3 spells CASSLHSDTGELFF. DNA for the CDR3: TGTGCTAGCAGTTTACACTCGGACACCGGGGAGCTGTTTTTT.

This clonotype was observed at least ten times. V usage is TRBV2 and J usage is TRBJ2-1, with D maybe TRBD1 (6 bases). V lost 7 bases, J lost 0 bases, and 10 bases lay in between. The CDR3 contains 14 residues. Germline assignment: CDR1 SNHLY and CDR2 FYNNEI. This chain's CDR3 is CASKGQSSYNEQFF. In nucleotides, the CDR3 is TGTGCCAGCAAAGGACAGAGCTCCTACAATGAGCAGTTCTTC.

This clonotype has a handful of counts. J is TRBJ2-1 and V is TRBV7-3, with D possibly TRBD2 on 5 matching bases. The CDR3 extends over 15 amino acids. The germline CDR1 and CDR2 sequences are SGHTA and FQGTGA. V was pared by 3 bases and J by 8 bases, with 17 bases between. The CDR3 nucleotides are TGTGCCAGCAGCTTCTTCGACGGACCCGGGGATGAGCAGTTCTTC. This translates into CASSFFDGPGDEQFF. The variable domain in full, with the rest retrieved from reference TRBV7-3 and TRBJ2-1, is GAGVSQTPSNKVTEKGKYVELRCDPISGHTALYWYRQSLGQGPEFLIYFQGTGAADDSGLPNDRFFAVRPEGSVSTLKIQRTERGDSAVYLCASSFFDGPGDEQFFGPGTRLTVL.

This chain links TRBV5-6 with TRBJ1-4, with D perhaps matching TRBD1 (6 bases). CDR3 length equals 16 residues. The V gene's germline CDR1 is SGHDT and CDR2 YYEEEE. V gave up 5 bases and J gave up 2 bases, with 16 bases separating them. This chain's CDR3 is CASSWRGGRTNEKLFF. For the CDR3, the DNA is TGTGCCAGCAGTTGGCGCGGGGGGCGGACTAATGAAAAACTGTTTTTT. Using reference TRBV5-6 and TRBJ1-4 for the parts outside the CDR3, the full variable domain is DAGVTQSPTHLIKTRGQQVTLRCSPKSGHDTVSWYQQALGQGPQFIFQYYEEEERQRGNFPDRFSGHQFPNYSSELNVNALLLGDSALYLCASSWRGGRTNEKLFFGSGTQLSVL.

This sequence joins TRBV12-3 or TRBV12-4 and TRBJ2-2; D unresolved. CDR3 size: 15 residues. With 1 base removed from V and 10 bases from J, the gap between germline ends came to 16 bases. In DNA form, the CDR3 reads TGTGCCAGCAGTTTAGGACCCGCGCGCGCCGAGGAGCTGTTTTTT. Its protein product is CASSLGPARAEELFF.

The V call is TRBV3-1, the J call TRBJ1-6; 9 bases align to TRBD1. Germline values: CDR1 LGHDT, CDR2 YNNKEL (reference sequence). There are 15 residues in the CDR3. The V gene end was trimmed by 4 bases and the J gene end by 7 bases; junction bases not matched to a gene: 5. The CDR3, as DNA: TGTGCCAGCAGCCTAGGACAGGGGACGAATTCACCCCTCCACTTT. Translating gives CASSLGQGTNSPLHF. Full variable domain (rest looked up from reference TRBV3-1 and TRBJ1-6): DTAVSQTPKYLVTQMGNDKSIKCEQNLGHDTMYWYKQDSKKFLKIMFSYNNKELIINETVPNRFSPKSPDKAHLNLHINSLELGDSAVYFCASSLGQGTNSPLHFGNGTRLTVT.

The chain uses TRBV12-5 and TRBJ1-3; D is uncertain. Looked up from germline, CDR1 is LGHNT and CDR2 is FRNRAP. The ends were cut back, 5 bases at V and 0 bases at J, with 8 bases in the middle. There are 14 residues in the CDR3. CDR3 in DNA: TGTGCTAGTGGTGGAGAGGACTCTGGAAACACCATATATTTT. This sequence encodes CASGGEDSGNTIYF.

This clonotype was observed a handful of times. The CDR3 nucleotides read TGTGCCAGCAGCTTAGCCCTTAGGGGTACACCCCTCCACTTT. This encodes CASSLALRGTPLHF. The chain has TRBV11-3 and TRBJ1-6; a weak D match, TRBD1 (5 bases). Germline CDR1 reads SGHNT; CDR2 reads YENEEA. The length of the CDR3 is 14 residues. V was trimmed by 1 base and J by 11 bases, leaving 12 bases between them. Looking up the rest from reference TRBV11-3 and TRBJ1-6 gives the full variable domain: EAGVVQSPRYKIIEKKQPVAFWCNPISGHNTLYWYLQNLGQGPELLIRYENEEAVDDSQLPKDRFSAERLKGVDSTLKIQPAELGDSAVYLCASSLALRGTPLHFGNGTRLTVT.

This clonotype appeared a few times. The chain links TRBV5-1 to TRBJ1-1; D is ambiguous. The CDR3 runs to 14 residues. V dropped 4 bases and J dropped 1 base, with 11 bases sitting between them. Germline V gives CDR1 SGHRS, CDR2 YFSETQ. Written as DNA, the CDR3 is TGCGCCAGCAGCACCTGGACGGCGAACACTGAAGCTTTCTTT. Its protein is CASSTWTANTEAFF.

The sample holds many counts of this clonotype. The chain links TRBV18 to TRBJ2-3; D is possibly TRBD1 or TRBD2 (6 bases each). V gave up 2 bases and J gave up 4 bases, with 13 bases separating them. Per the germline V gene, CDR1 is KGHSH and CDR2 is LQKENI. The CDR3 extends over 15 amino acids. The CDR3 region is CASSPEGGSADTQYF. CDR3 nucleotides: TGTGCCAGCTCACCAGAGGGGGGAAGCGCAGATACGCAGTATTTT.

The chain's CDR3 is CASKSLNTEAFF. The CDR3 DNA reads as TGTGCCAGCAAATCGCTGAACACTGAAGCTTTCTTT. The J gene is TRBJ1-1, the V gene TRBV9; unclear D gene. The CDR3 loop spans 12 amino acids. Trimming left V 6 bases short and J 0 bases short, with 6 bases between. Looked up from germline, CDR1 is SGDLS and CDR2 is YYNGEE.

This clonotype was seen ten or more times. The V gene is TRBV7-8, the J gene TRBJ2-5, with 8 bases fitting TRBD2. Germline V lookup: CDR1 SGHVS, CDR2 FQNEAQ. CDR3 size: 21 residues. The V gene end was trimmed by 3 bases and the J gene end by 1 base; junction bases not matched to a gene: 22. The CDR3 here is CASSFPGMGLGHRETQETQYF. CDR3 in DNA: TGTGCCAGCAGCTTCCCGGGCATGGGACTAGGCCATCGCGAAACCCAAGAGACCCAGTACTTC.

The chain links TRBV7-9 to TRBJ2-2; D gene ambiguous. Germline V CDR1 and CDR2: SEHNR, FQNEAQ (reference sequence). Trimming pared 0 bases from V and 3 bases from J, leaving 5 bases between. The CDR3 loop spans 14 amino acids. The CDR3 nucleotides read TGTGCCAGCAGCTTAGCCCAGCACACCGGGGAGCTGTTTTTT. Amino acid sequence: CASSLAQHTGELFF.

This clonotype was seen repeatedly, ten times or more. The rearrangement uses TRBV19 and TRBJ1-1, with D perhaps matching TRBD1 (5 bases). CDR3 length: 15 amino acids. V was pared by 4 bases and J by 4 bases, with 16 bases between. Germline CDR1 and CDR2: LNHDA and SQIVND (reference sequence). CDR3 DNA sequence: TGTGCCAGTAGTACACGAGGGGCCCAGGGCACTGAAGCTTTCTTT. It translates to CASSTRGAQGTEAFF.

This clonotype was seen at least ten times. The J gene is TRBJ1-2, the V gene TRBV2; D is ambiguous. This CDR3 spans 12 amino acids. The V end was cut by 3 bases, the J end by 4 bases, with 6 bases between. Germline loops: CDR1 SNHLY, CDR2 FYNNEI. CDR3 DNA sequence: TGTGCCAGCAGTGATTGGGCCTATGGCTACACCTTC. It specifies CASSDWAYGYTF. Variable domain in full (rest from reference TRBV2 and TRBJ1-2): EPEVTQTPSHQVTQMGQEVILRCVPISNHLYFYWYRQILGQKVEFLVSFYNNEISEKSEIFDDQFSVERPDGSNFTLKIRSTKLEDSAMYFCASSDWAYGYTFGSGTRLTVV.

V gene TRBV10-3 combines with J gene TRBJ2-3; D unclear. There are 13 residues in the CDR3. Trimming cost V 6 bases and J 0 bases, with 7 bases left between them. Germline V gene sequence: CDR1 ENHRY, CDR2 SYGVKD. As DNA, the CDR3 is TGTGCCATCAGGGGGAAGAGCACAGATACGCAGTATTTT. It encodes CAIRGKSTDTQYF.

This clonotype appeared many times. The V and J genes are TRBV4-1 and TRBJ2-1; no clear D gene. The length of the CDR3 is 13 residues. The germline CDR1 and CDR2 sequences are MGHRA and YSYEKL. Trimming removed 2 bases at V and 7 bases at J, with 9 bases between. Here the CDR3 DNA reads TGCGCCAGCAGCCAACACGTGTGGAATGAGCAGTTCTTC. Translating it yields CASSQHVWNEQFF.

The table lists this clonotype with a few counts. This sequence may be a read error, since a much larger clone differs from it by one base. This chain connects TRBV28 to TRBJ1-2; 8 bases match TRBD1. There are 14 residues in the CDR3. Germline V lookup: CDR1 MDHEN, CDR2 SYDVKM. The CDR3, as DNA: TGTGTCAGCAGTTTACAGGCAGGGGGCGGTGGCTACACCTTC. Protein: CVSSLQAGGGGYTF.

In its sample, this clonotype was seen many times. V usage is TRBV10-3 and J usage is TRBJ2-1; a possible D gene is TRBD1 (6 bases). CDR1 and CDR2 from the germline V gene are ENHRY and SYGVKD. V lost 5 bases to trimming and J lost 4 bases, with 9 bases between them. The CDR3 is 13 amino acids. The CDR3 reads CAISRGQYNEQFF. In DNA form, the CDR3 reads TGTGCCATCAGTCGCGGACAGTACAATGAGCAGTTCTTC.

At least ten counts were recorded for this clonotype. Written as DNA, the CDR3 is TGTGCCAGCTCCCGACTCACTCCCACGGCTATGAATGAGCAGTTCTTC. This translates into CASSRLTPTAMNEQFF. V gene TRBV6-1 combines with J gene TRBJ2-1; D is unresolved. The CDR3 runs to 16 residues. Germline CDR1 and CDR2: MNHNS and SASEGT. Deletions cut 8 bases from V and 7 bases from J, with 24 bases between.

This clonotype showed up just a few times. The CDR3 DNA sequence: TGTGCCAGCTCACCAAAGGAGTCCCCCCTATATGGCTACACCTTC. It translates to CASSPKESPLYGYTF. The chain carries TRBV18 and TRBJ1-2, with D uncertain. The CDR3 extends over 15 amino acids. The V end lost 2 bases, the J end lost 5 bases, and 15 bases lay between the germline ends. CDR1 is KGHSH and CDR2 is LQKENI in the germline V gene.

This clonotype was seen at least ten times. The chain uses TRBV11-2 and TRBJ1-1, with a possible D match to TRBD1 (6 bases). The CDR3 covers 15 residues. The germline V gene encodes CDR1 SGHAT and CDR2 FQNNGV. V was trimmed by 6 bases and J by 5 bases, leaving 19 bases between them. CDR3 in amino acids: CASSSPGRGRTEAFF. The DNA for the CDR3 is TGTGCCAGCAGTTCCCCCGGGAGGGGGAGAACTGAAGCTTTCTTT.

This clonotype came up a few times. Given a much more abundant clone one base away, this may be a read error. CDR3 loop: CAGSESGLSNQPQHF. CDR3 DNA sequence: TGTGCCGGCAGTGAGAGCGGGTTGAGCAATCAGCCCCAGCATTTT. The gene calls are TRBV2 and TRBJ1-5; D not resolved. From germline, CDR1 is SNHLY and CDR2 FYNNEI. The CDR3 consists of 15 residues.

This clonotype was observed at least ten times. The chain carries TRBV19 and TRBJ1-2; no reliable D call. The CDR3 is made up of 13 amino acids. Germline V gene lookup returns CDR1 LNHDA and CDR2 SQIVND (reference sequence). Trimming stripped 6 bases from V and 2 bases from J, with 10 bases between. The CDR3 is CASRGEGNYGYTF. The CDR3 DNA sequence: TGTGCCAGTAGGGGAGAGGGAAACTATGGCTACACCTTC.

The J gene is TRBJ2-7, the V gene TRBV9, with TRBD1 identical over 8 bases. V dropped 0 bases and J dropped 3; count of bases not matched to a gene: 2. Germline V CDR1 and CDR2: SGDLS, YYNGEE. The CDR3 is made up of 14 amino acids. DNA of the CDR3: TGTGCCAGCAGCGTAGGACAGGGGTTCTACGAGCAGTACTTC. Protein sequence: CASSVGQGFYEQYF.

The chain links TRBV5-1 to TRBJ2-5, with TRBD1 identical over 10 bases. The CDR3 spans 16 residues. V was clipped by 1 base and J by 5 bases; unmatched bases: 8. The germline gives CDR1 SGHRS, CDR2 YFSETQ. DNA for the CDR3: TGCGCCAGCAGCTTGAGGACAGGGGGTTCAGGGGAGACCCAGTACTTC. It yields the protein CASSLRTGGSGETQYF.

Many counts were recorded for this clonotype. The gene calls are TRBV6-2 or TRBV6-3 and TRBJ2-3; no reliable D call. This CDR3 spans 12 amino acids. Trimming pared 8 bases from V and 4 bases from J, leaving 10 bases between. Germline CDR1 MNHEY, CDR2 SVGEGT. The CDR3 sequence is CASGYPPDTQYF. The DNA of the CDR3 is TGTGCCAGCGGATACCCCCCAGATACGCAGTATTTT.